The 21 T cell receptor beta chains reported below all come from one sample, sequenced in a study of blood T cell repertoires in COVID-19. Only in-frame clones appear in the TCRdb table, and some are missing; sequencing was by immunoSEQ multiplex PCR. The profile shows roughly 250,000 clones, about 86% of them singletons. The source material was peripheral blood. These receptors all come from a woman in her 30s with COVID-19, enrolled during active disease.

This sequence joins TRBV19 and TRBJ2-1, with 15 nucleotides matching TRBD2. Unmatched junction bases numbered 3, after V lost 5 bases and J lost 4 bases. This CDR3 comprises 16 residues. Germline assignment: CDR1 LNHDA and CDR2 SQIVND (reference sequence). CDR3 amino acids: CASSSGTSGGYNEQFF. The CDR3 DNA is TGTGCCAGTAGTTCGGGGACTAGCGGGGGGTACAATGAGCAGTTCTTC.

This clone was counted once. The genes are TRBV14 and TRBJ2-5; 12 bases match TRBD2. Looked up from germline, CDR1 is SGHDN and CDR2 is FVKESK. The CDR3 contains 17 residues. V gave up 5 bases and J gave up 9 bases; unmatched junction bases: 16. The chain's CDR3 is CASSELGTSGLRGSQYF. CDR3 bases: TGTGCCAGCAGCGAGCTTGGGACTAGCGGGCTCAGGGGGTCCCAGTACTTC.

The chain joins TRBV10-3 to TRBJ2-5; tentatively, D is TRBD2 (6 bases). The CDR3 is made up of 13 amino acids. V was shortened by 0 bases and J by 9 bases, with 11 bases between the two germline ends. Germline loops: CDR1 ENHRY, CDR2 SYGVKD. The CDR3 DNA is TGTGCCATCAGTGAGTCGGCGACTAGGGCCCAGTACTTC. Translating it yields CAISESATRAQYF.

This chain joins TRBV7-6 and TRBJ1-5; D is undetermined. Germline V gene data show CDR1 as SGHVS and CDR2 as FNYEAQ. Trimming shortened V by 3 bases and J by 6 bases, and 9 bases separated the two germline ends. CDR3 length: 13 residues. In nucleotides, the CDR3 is TGTGCCAGCAGCTTGGAGGATGGTCAGCCCCAGCATTTT. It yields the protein CASSLEDGQPQHF.

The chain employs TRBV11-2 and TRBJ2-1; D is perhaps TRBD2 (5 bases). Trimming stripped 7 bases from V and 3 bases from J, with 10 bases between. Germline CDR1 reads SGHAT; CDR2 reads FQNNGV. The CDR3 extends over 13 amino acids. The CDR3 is CASKRTSYNEQFF. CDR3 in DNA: TGTGCCAGCAAACGTACTAGCTACAATGAGCAGTTCTTC.

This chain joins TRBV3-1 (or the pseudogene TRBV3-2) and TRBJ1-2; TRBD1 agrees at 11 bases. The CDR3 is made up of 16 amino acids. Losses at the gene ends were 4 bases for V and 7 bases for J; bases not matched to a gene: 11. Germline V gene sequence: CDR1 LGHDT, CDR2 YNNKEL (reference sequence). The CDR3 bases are TGTGCCAGCAGCCTCACCGGGACAGGGGGTTCGGGTGGCTACACCTTC. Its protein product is CASSLTGTGGSGGYTF.

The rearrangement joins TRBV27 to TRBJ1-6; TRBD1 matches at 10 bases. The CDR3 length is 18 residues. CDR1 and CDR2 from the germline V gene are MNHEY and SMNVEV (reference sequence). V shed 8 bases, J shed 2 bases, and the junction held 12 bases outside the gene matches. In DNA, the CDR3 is TGTGCCAGCTTGGGCTTGGGACAGGGGTACCCCTATAATTCACCCCTCCACTTT. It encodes CASLGLGQGYPYNSPLHF.

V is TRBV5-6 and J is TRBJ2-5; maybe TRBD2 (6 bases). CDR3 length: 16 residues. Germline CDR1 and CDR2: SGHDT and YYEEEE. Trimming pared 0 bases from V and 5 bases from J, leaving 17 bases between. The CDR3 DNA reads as TGTGCCAGCAGCTTGGGCGGGGAAGGAGGCGCCGAGACCCAGTACTTC. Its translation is CASSLGGEGGAETQYF.

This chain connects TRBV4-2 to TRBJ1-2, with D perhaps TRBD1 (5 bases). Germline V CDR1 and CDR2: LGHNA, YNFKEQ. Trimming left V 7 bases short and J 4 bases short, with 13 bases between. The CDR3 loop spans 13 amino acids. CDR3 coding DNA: TGTGCCAGCAACGATCGCACAGGCTATGGCTACACCTTC. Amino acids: CASNDRTGYGYTF.

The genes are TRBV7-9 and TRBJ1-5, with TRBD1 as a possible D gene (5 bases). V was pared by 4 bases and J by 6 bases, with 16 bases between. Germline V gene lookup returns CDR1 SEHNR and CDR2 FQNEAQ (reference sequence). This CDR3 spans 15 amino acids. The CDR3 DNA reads TGTGCCAGCAGCTCCGTAGGTCAGGGAATTCAGCCCCAGCATTTT. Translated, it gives CASSSVGQGIQPQHF.

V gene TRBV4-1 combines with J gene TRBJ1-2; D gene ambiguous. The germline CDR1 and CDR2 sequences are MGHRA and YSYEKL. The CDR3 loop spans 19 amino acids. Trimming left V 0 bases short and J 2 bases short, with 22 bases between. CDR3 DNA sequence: TGCGCCAGCAGCCAAGAATCGGGTTTCCAGGACTCAGGCAACTATGGCTACACCTTC. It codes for CASSQESGFQDSGNYGYTF.

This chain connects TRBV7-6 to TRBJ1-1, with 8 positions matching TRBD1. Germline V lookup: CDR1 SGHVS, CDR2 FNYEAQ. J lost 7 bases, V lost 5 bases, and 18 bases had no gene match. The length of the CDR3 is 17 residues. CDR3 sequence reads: CASSAQGARGAGGEAFF. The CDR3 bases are TGTGCCAGCAGCGCGCAGGGGGCTCGAGGGGCTGGAGGTGAAGCTTTCTTT.

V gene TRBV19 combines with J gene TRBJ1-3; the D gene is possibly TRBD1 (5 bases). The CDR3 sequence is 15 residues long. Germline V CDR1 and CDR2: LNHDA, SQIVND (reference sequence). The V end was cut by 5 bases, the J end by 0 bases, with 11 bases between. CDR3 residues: CASSWPGLSGNTIYF. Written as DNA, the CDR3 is TGTGCCAGTAGTTGGCCAGGGCTCTCTGGAAACACCATATATTTT.

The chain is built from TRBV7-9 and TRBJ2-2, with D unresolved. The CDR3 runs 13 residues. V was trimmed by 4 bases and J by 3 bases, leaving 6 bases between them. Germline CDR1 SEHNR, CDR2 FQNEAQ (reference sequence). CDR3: CASSSGDTGELFF. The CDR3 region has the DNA TGTGCCAGCAGCTCCGGAGACACCGGGGAGCTGTTTTTT.

In DNA form, the CDR3 reads TGTGCCAGTGAAACAGGGAGCTCTGGAAACACCATATATTTT. As protein: CASETGSSGNTIYF. This chain links TRBV19 with TRBJ1-3; D is perhaps TRBD1 (6 bases). The CDR3 spans 14 residues. Trimming left V 8 bases short and J 0 bases short, with 11 bases between. CDR1 LNHDA and CDR2 SQIVND come from the germline V gene (reference sequence).

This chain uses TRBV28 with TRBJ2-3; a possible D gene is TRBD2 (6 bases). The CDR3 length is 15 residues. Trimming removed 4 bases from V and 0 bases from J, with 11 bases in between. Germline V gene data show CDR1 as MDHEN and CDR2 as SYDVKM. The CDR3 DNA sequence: TGTGCCAGCAGTTCCGGGGGAGATAGCACAGATACGCAGTATTTT. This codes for CASSSGGDSTDTQYF.

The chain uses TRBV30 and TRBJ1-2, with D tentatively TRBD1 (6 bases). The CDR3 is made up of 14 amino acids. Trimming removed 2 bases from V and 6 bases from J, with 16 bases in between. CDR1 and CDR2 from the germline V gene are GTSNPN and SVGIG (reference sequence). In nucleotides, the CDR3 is TGTGCCTGGAGTAAAGGTCTGGGGGCGGATGGCTACACCTTC. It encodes CAWSKGLGADGYTF.

CDR3 coding DNA: TGTGCCAGCTCAACGCCGGGCACAGATACGCAGTATTTT. Protein: CASSTPGTDTQYF. J is TRBJ2-3 and V is TRBV18; D gene unclear. The CDR3 runs 13 residues. Trimming left V 5 bases short and J 1 base short, with 7 bases between. Per germline, CDR1 KGHSH and CDR2 LQKENI.

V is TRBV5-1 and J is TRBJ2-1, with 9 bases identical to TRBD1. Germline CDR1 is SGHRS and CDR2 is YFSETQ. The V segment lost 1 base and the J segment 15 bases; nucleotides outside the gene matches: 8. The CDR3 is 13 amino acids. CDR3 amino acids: CASSLTGTGNGFF. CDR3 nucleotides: TGCGCCAGCAGCTTGACCGGGACAGGGAATGGGTTCTTC.

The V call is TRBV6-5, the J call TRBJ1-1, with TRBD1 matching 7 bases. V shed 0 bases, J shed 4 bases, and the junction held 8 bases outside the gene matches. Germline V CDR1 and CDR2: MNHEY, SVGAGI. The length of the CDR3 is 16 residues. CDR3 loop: CASSYSSRGVSTEAFF. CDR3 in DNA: TGTGCCAGCAGTTACTCGAGCAGGGGGGTATCCACTGAAGCTTTCTTT.

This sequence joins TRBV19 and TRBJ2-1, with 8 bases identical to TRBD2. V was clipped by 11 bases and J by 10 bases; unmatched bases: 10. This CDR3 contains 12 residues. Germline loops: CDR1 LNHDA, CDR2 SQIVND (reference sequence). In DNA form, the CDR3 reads TGTGCCTCGATAGCGGGGATTGGGGAGCAGTTCTTC. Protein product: CASIAGIGEQFF.